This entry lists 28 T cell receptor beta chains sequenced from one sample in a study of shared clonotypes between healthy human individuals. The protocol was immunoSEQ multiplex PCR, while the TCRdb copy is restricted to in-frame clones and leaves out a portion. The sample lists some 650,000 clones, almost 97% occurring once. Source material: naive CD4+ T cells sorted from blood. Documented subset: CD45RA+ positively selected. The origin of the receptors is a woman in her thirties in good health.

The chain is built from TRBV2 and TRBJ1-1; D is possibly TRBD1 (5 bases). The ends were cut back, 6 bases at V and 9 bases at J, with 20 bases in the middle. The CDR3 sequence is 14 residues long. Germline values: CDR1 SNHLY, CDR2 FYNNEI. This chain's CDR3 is CASRPTGGRYKAFF. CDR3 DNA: TGTGCCAGCAGACCGACGGGGGGTCGGTATAAAGCTTTCTTT.

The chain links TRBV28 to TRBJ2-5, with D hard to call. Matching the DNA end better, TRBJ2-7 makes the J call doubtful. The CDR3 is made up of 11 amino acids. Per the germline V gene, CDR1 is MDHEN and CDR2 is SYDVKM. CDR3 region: CASSLKFEQYF. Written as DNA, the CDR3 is TGTGCCAGCAGTTTAAAGTTCGAGCAGTACTTC.

CDR3 nucleotides: TGTGCCAGCAGCCAAGACTCTCGTACTAATCAGCCCCAGCATTTT. Protein sequence: CASSQDSRTNQPQHF. The chain couples TRBV4-2 to TRBJ1-5; no firm D call. Germline V gives CDR1 LGHNA, CDR2 YNFKEQ. Trimming shortened V by 0 bases and J by 4 bases, and 10 bases separated the two germline ends. The CDR3 covers 15 residues.

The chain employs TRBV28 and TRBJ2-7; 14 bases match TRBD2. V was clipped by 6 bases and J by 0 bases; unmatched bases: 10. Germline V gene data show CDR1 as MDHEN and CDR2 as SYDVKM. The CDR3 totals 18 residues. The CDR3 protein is CASRPLPGLAGVSYEQYF. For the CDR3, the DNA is TGTGCCAGCAGACCTCTCCCGGGACTAGCGGGGGTCTCCTACGAGCAGTACTTC.

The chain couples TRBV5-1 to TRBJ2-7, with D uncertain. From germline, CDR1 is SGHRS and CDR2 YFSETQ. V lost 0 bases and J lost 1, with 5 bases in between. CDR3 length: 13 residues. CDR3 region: CASSLAQSYEQYF. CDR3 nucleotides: TGCGCCAGCAGCTTGGCTCAATCCTACGAGCAGTACTTC.

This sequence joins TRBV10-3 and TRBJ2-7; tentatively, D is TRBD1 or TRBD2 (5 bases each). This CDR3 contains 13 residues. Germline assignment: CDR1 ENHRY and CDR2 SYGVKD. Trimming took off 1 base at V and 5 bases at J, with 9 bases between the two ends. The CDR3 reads CAISEWDGDEQYF. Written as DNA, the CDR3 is TGTGCCATCAGTGAGTGGGACGGCGACGAGCAGTACTTC.

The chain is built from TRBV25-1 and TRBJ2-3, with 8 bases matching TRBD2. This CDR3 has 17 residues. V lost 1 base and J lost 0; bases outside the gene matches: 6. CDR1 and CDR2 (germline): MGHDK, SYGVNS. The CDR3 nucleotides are TGTGCCAGCAGTGAATTTGGACTAGCAGCTAGCACAGATACGCAGTATTTT. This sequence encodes CASSEFGLAASTDTQYF. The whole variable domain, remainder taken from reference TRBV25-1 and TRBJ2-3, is EADIYQTPRYLVIGTGKKITLECSQTMGHDKMYWYQQDPGMELHLIHYSYGVNSTEKGDLSSESTVSRIRTEHFPLTLESARPSHTSQYLCASSEFGLAASTDTQYFGPGTRLTVL.

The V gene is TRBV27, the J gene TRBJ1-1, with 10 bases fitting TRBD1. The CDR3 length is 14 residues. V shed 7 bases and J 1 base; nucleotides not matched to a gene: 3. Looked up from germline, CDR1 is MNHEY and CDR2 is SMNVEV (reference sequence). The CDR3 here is CASNRQGANTEAFF. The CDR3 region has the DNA TGTGCCAGCAATCGACAGGGGGCGAACACTGAAGCTTTCTTT.

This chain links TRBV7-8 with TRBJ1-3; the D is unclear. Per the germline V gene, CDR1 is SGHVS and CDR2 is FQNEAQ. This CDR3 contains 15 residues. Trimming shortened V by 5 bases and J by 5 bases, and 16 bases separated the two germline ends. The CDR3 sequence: CASSLTRQGRNTIYF. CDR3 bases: TGTGCCAGCAGCCTTACCAGGCAAGGAAGAAACACCATATATTTT.

The CDR3 sequence is CASSVSSGSLNEQFF. DNA of the CDR3: TGCGCCAGCAGTGTCTCTAGCGGGAGTTTAAATGAGCAGTTCTTC. The gene calls are TRBV10-1 and TRBJ2-1; 10 bases match TRBD2. CDR1 is WNHNN and CDR2 is SYGVQD in the germline V gene (reference sequence). The CDR3 length is 15 residues. V gave up 4 bases and J gave up 7 bases; unmatched junction bases: 7.

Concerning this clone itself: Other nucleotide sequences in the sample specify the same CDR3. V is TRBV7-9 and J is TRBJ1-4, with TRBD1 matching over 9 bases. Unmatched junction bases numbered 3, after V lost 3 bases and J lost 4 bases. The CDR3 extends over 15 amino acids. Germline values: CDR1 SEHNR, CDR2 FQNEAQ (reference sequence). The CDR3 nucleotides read TGTGCCAGCAGCTTGGGACAGGGTAGTAATGAAAAACTGTTTTTT. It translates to CASSLGQGSNEKLFF.

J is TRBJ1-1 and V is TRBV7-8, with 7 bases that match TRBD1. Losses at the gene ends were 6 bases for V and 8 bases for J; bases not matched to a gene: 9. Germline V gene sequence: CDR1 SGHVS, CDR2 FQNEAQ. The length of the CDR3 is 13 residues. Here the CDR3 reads CASSPIPGQEAFF. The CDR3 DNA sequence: TGTGCCAGCAGTCCAATACCGGGACAGGAAGCTTTCTTT.

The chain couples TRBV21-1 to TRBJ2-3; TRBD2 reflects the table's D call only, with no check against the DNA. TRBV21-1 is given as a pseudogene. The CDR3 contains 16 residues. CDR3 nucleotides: TGTGCCAGCAGCAAAGGGACTAGCGGGAGCCTAGATACGCAGTATTTT. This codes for CASSKGTSGSLDTQYF.

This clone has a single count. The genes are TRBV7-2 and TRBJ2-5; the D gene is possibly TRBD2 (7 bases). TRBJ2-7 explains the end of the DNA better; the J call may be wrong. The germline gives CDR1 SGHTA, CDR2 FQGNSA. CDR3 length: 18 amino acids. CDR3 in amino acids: CASSSTILKGEGGYEQYF. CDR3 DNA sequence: TGTGCCAGCAGCTCAACGATCCTCAAGGGGGAGGGTGGGTACGAGCAGTACTTC.

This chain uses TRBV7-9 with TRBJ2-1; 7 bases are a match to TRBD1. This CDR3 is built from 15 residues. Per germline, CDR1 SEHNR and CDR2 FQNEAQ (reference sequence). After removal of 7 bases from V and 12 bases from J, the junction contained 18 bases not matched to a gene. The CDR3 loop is CASNDRARYSQGQFF. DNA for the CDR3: TGTGCCAGCAACGACAGGGCTCGGTATTCTCAAGGGCAGTTCTTC.

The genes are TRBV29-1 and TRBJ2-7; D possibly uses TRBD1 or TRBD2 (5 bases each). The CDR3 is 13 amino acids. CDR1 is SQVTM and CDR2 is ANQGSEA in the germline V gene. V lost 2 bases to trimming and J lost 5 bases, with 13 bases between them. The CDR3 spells CSVESRRGDEQYF. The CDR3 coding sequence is TGCAGCGTTGAATCCCGCCGGGGCGACGAGCAGTACTTC.

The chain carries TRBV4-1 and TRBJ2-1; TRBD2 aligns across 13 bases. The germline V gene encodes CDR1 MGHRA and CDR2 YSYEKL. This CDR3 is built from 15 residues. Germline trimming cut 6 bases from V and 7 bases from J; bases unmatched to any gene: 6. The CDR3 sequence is CASRLLAGGRNEQFF. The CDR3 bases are TGCGCCAGCAGGCTACTAGCGGGAGGGCGAAATGAGCAGTTCTTC.

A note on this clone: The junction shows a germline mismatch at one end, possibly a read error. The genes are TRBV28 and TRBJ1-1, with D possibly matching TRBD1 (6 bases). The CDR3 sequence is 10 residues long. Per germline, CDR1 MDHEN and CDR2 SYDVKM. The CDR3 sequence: CASGGSEAFF. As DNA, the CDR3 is TGCGCCTCCGGGGGCAGTGAAGCTTTCTTT. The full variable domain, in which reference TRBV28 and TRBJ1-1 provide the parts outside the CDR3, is DVKVTQSSRYLVKRTGEKVFLECVQDMDHENMFWYRQDPGLGLRLIYFSYDVKMKEKGDIPEGYSVSREKKERFSLILESASTNQTSMYLCASGGSEAFFGQGTRLTVV.

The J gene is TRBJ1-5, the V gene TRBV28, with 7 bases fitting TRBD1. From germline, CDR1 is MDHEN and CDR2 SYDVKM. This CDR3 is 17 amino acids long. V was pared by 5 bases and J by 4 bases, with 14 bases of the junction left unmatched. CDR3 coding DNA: TGTGCCAGCAGTGGGGCCTCGACAGGGTTGCGGAATCAGCCCCAGCATTTT. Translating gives CASSGASTGLRNQPQHF.

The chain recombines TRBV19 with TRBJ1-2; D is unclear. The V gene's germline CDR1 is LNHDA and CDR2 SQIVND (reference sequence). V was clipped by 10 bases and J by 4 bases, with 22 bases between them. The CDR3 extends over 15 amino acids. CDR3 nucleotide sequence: TGTGCCACGAAGTCCCCCTCGGACGGACTCTATGGCTACACCTTC. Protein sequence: CATKSPSDGLYGYTF.

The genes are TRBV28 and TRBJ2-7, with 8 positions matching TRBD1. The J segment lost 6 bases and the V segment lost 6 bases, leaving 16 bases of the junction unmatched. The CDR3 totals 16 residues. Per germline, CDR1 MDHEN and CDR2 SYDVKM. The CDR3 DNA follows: TGTGCCAGCAGCGCTCCGGCAGGGGGCCCAGGGCTCGAGCAGTACTTC. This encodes CASSAPAGGPGLEQYF.

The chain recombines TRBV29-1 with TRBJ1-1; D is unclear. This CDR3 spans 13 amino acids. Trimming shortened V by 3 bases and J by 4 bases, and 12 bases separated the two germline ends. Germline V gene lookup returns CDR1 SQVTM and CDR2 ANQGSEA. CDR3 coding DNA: TGCAGCGTTGACGACCCAAAGAGCACTGAAGCTTTCTTT. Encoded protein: CSVDDPKSTEAFF.

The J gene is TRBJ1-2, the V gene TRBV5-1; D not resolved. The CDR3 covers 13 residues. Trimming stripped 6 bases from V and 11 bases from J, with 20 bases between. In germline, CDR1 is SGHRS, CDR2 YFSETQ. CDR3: CASTRSSRAGYTF. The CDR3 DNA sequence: TGCGCCAGCACCCGGTCAAGTCGCGCTGGATACACCTTC.

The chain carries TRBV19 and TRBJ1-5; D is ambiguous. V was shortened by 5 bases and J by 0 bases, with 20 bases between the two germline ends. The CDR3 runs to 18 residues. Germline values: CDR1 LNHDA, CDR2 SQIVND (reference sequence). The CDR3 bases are TGTGCCAGTAGTCCACCCTCCATTATTTCAAATAGCAATCAGCCCCAGCATTTT. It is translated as CASSPPSIISNSNQPQHF.

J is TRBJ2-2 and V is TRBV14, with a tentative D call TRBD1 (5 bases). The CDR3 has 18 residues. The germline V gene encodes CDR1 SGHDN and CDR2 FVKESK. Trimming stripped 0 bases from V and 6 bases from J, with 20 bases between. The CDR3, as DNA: TGTGCCAGCAGCCAAGATGTTCCCAGGGTAGTTGGCGCCGGGGAGCTGTTTTTT. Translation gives CASSQDVPRVVGAGELFF.

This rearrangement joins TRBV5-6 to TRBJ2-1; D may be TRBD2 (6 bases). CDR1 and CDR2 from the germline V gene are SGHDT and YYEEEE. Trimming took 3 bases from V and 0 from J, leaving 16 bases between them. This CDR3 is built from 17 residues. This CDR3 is CASSYRVAGNSYNEQFF. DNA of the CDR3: TGTGCCAGCAGCTACCGGGTGGCGGGAAACTCCTACAATGAGCAGTTCTTC.

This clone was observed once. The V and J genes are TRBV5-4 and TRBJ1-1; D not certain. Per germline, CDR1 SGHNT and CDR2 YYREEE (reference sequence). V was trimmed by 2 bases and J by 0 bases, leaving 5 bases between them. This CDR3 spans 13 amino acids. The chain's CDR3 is CASSLRVNTEAFF. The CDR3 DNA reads TGTGCCAGCAGCTTAAGGGTGAACACTGAAGCTTTCTTT. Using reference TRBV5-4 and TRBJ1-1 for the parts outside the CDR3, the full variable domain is ETGVTQSPTHLIKTRGQQVTLRCSSQSGHNTVSWYQQALGQGPQFIFQYYREEENGRGNFPPRFSGLQFPNYSSELNVNALELDDSALYLCASSLRVNTEAFFGQGTRLTVV.

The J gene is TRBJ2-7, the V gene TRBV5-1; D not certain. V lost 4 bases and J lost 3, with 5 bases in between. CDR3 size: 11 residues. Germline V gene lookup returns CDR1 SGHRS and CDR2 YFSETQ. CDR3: CASSDNYEQYF. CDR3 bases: TGCGCCAGCAGCGACAACTACGAGCAGTACTTC.